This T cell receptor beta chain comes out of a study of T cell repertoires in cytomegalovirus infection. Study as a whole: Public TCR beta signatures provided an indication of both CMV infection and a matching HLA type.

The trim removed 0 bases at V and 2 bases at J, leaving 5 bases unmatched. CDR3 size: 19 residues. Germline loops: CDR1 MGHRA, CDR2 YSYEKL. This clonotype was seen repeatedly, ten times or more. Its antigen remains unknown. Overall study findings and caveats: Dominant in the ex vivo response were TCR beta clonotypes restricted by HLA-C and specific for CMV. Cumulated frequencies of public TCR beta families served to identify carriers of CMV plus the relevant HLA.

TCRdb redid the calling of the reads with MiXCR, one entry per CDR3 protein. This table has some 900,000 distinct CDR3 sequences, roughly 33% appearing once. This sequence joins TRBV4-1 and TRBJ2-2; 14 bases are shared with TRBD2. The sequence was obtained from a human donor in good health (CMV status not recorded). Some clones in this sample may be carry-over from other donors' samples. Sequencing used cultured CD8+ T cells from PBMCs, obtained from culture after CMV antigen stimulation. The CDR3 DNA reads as TGCGCCAGCAGCCAAGATACAGGACTAGCGGGGGGTAACACCGGGGAGCTGTTTTTT. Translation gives CASSQDTGLAGGNTGELFF.